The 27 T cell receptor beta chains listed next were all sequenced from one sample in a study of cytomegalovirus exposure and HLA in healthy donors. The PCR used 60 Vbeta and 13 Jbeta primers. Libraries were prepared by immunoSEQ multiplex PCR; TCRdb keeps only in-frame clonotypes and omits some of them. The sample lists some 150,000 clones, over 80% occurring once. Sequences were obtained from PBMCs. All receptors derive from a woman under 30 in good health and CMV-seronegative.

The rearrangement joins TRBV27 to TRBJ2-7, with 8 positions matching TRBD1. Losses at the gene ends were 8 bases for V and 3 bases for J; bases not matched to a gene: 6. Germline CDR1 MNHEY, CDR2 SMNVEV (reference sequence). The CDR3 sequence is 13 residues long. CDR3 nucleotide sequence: TGTGCCAGCCGGGGGACAGGAATCTACGAGCAGTACTTC. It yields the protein CASRGTGIYEQYF.

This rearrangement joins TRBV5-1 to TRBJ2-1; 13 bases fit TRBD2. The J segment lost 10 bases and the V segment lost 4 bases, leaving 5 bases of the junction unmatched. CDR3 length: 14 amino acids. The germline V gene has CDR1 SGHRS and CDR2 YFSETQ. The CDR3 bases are TGCGCCAGCAGCCCTGGGACTAGCGGGGAAGAGCAGTTCTTC. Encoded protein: CASSPGTSGEEQFF.

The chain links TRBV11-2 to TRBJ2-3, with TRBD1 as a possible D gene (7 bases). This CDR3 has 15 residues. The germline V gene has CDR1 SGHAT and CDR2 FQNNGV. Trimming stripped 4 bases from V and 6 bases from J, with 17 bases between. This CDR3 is CASSSPRGRQDTQYF. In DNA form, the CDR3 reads TGTGCCAGCAGCTCCCCCAGGGGGAGGCAGGATACGCAGTATTTT.

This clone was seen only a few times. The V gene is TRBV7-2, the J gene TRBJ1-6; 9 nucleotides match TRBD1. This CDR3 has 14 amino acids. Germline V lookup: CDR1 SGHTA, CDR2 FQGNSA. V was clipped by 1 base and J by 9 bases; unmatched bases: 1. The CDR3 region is CASSLGQGGSPLHF. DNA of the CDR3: TGTGCCAGCAGCTTAGGACAGGGGGGTTCACCCCTCCACTTT.

The DNA of the CDR3 is TGTGCCAGCAGTTTAGGAGGGAGAGGAGGATACGAGCAGTACTTC. This sequence encodes CASSLGGRGGYEQYF. The chain combines TRBV27 with TRBJ2-7, with a possible D match to TRBD2 (6 bases). V was pared by 2 bases and J by 4 bases, with 15 bases between. This CDR3 is 15 amino acids long. Germline V lookup: CDR1 MNHEY, CDR2 SMNVEV (reference sequence).

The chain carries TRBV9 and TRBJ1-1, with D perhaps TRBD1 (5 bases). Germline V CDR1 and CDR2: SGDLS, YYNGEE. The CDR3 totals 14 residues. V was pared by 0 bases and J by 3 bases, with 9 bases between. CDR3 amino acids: CASSVVFRDTEAFF. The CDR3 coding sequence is TGTGCCAGCAGCGTAGTGTTCAGGGACACTGAAGCTTTCTTT. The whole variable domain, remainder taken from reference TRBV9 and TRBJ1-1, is DSGVTQTPKHLITATGQRVTLRCSPRSGDLSVYWYQQSLDQGLQFLIQYYNGEERAKGNILERFSAQQFPDLHSELNLSSLELGDSALYFCASSVVFRDTEAFFGQGTRLTVV.

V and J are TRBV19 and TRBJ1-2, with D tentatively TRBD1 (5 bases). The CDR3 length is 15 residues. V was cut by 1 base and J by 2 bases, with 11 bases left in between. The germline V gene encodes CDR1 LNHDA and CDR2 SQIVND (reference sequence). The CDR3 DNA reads TGTGCCAGTAGTATAGTGGGGACTAACAACTATGGCTACACCTTC. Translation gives CASSIVGTNNYGYTF.

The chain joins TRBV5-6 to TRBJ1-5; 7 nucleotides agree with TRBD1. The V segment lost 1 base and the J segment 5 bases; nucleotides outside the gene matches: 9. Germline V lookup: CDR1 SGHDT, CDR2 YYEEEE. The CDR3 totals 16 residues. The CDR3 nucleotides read TGTGCCAGCAGCTTGAATACAGGGGCAGGACATCAGCCCCAGCATTTT. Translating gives CASSLNTGAGHQPQHF.

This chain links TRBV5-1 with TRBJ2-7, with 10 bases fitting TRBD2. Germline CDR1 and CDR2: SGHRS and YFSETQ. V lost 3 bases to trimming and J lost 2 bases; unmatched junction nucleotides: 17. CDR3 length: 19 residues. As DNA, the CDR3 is TGCGCCAGCAGCTCCTTATCCCACCTTAGCGGGGGGTCTCCCTACGAGCAGTACTTC. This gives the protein CASSSLSHLSGGSPYEQYF.

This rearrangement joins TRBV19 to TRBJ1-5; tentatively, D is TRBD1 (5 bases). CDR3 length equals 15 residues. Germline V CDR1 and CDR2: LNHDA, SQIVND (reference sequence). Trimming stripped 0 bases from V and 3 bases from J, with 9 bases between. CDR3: CASSIDRASNQPQHF. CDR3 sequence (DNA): TGTGCCAGTAGTATAGACAGGGCCTCCAATCAGCCCCAGCATTTT.

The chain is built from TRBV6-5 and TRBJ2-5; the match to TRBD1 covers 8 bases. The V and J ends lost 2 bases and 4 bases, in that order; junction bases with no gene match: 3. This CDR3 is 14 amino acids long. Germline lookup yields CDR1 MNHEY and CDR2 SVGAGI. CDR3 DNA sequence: TGTGCCAGCAGTTACCTTGACAGGGGAGAGACCCAGTACTTC. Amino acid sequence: CASSYLDRGETQYF.

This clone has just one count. The CDR3, as DNA: TGTGCCACCAGTGCCTCCCCTAACCAAGGAAACACCATATATTTT. This gives the protein CATSASPNQGNTIYF. J is TRBJ1-3 and V is TRBV15; D unresolved. CDR3 size: 15 residues. Per the germline V gene, CDR1 is LNHNV and CDR2 is YYDKDF (reference sequence). Trimming shortened V by 6 bases and J by 4 bases, and 16 bases separated the two germline ends.

CDR3 nucleotide sequence: TGCAGCGTTGGGGTGACAGGGAGTGGCTACACCTTC. Its translation is CSVGVTGSGYTF. V gene TRBV29-1 combines with J gene TRBJ1-2; 7 positions agree with TRBD1. The germline CDR1 and CDR2 sequences are SQVTM and ANQGSEA. The junction had 6 bases not matched to a gene; V was cut back by 4 bases and J by 7 bases. The CDR3 consists of 12 residues.

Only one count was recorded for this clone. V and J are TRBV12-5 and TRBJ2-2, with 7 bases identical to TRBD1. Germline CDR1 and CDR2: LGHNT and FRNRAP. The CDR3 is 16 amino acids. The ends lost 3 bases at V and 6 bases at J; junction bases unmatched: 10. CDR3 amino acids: CASGFRDSGPSGELFF. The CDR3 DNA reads TGTGCTAGTGGTTTTAGGGACAGTGGGCCCTCCGGGGAGCTGTTTTTT.

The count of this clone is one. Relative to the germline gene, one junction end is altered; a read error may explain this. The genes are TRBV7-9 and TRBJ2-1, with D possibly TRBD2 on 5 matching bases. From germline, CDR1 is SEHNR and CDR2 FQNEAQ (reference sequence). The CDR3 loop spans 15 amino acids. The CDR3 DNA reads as TGTTCCAGCAGCTTAGATATCGGGGTGGGGAAGGAGCAGTTCTTC. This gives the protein CSSSLDIGVGKEQFF.

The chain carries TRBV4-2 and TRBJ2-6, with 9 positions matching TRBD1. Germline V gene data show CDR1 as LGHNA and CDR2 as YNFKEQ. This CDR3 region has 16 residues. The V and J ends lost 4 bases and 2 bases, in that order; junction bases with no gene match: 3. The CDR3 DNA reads TGTGCCAGCAGCCCACGGGACAGGGCTGGGGCCAACGTCCTGACTTTC. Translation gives CASSPRDRAGANVLTF.

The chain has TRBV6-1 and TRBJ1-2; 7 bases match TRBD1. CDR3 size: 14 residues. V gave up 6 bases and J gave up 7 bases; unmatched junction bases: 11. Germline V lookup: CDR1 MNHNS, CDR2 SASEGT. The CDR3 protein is CASRPDTGAVGYTF. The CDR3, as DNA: TGTGCCAGCAGGCCTGACACAGGGGCAGTTGGCTACACCTTC.

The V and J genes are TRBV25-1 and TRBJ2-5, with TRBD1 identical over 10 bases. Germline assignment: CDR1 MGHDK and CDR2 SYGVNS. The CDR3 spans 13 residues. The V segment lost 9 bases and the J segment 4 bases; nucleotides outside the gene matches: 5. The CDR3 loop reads CASGTGEAETQYF. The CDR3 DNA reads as TGTGCCAGTGGGACAGGGGAAGCAGAGACCCAGTACTTC.

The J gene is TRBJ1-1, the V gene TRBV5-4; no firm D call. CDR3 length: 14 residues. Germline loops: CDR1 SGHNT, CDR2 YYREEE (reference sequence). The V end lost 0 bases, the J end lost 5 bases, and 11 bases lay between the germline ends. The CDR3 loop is CASSLDRVGTEAFF. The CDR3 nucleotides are TGTGCCAGCAGCTTGGACAGAGTAGGAACTGAAGCTTTCTTT.

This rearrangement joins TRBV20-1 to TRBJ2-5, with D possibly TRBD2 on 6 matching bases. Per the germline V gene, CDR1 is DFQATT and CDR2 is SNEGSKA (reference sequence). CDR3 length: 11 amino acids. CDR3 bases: TGCAGCTTGGGTGGAGGGGAGACCCAGTACTTC. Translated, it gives CSLGGGETQYF.

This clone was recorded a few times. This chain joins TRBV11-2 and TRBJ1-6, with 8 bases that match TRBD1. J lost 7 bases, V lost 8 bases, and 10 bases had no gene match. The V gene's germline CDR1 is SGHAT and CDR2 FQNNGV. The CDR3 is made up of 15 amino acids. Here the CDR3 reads CASGSQGGSNSPLHF. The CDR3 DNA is TGTGCCAGCGGATCACAGGGGGGTTCGAATTCACCCCTCCACTTT.

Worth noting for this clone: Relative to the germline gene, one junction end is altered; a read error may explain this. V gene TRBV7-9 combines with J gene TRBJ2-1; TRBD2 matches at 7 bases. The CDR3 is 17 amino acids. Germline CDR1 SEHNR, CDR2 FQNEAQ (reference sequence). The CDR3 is CSSSLESSGRIYNEQFF. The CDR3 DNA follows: TGTTCCAGCAGCTTAGAGAGTAGCGGGCGAATCTACAATGAGCAGTTCTTC.

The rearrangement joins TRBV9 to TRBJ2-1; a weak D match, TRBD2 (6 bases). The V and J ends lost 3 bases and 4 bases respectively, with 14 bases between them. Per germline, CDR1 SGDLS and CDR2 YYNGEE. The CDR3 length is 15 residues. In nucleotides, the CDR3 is TGTGCCAGCAGCGGTCGGGACTCCTTATACAATGAGCAGTTCTTC. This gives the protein CASSGRDSLYNEQFF. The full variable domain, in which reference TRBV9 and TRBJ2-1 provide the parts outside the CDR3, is DSGVTQTPKHLITATGQRVTLRCSPRSGDLSVYWYQQSLDQGLQFLIQYYNGEERAKGNILERFSAQQFPDLHSELNLSSLELGDSALYFCASSGRDSLYNEQFFGPGTRLTVL.

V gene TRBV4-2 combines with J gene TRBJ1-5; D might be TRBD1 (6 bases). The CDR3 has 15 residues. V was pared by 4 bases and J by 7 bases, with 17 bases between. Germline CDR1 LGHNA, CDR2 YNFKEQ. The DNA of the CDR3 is TGTGCCAGCAGCCTACACCCTTCAGGGGACCAGCCCCAGCATTTT. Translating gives CASSLHPSGDQPQHF.

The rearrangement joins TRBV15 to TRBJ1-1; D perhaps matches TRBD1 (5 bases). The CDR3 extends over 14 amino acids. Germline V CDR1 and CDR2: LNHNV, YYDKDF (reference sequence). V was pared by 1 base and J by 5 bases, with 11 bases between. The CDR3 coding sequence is TGTGCCACCAGCAGAGCCGGGGGTGCGACTGAAGCTTTCTTT. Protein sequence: CATSRAGGATEAFF.

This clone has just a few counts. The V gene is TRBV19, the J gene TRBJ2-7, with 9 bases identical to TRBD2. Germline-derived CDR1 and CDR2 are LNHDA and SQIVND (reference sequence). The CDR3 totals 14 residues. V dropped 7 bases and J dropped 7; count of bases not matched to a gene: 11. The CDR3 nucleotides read TGTGCCAGTACCCCGGGACTAGCTGGGGGGGAGCAGTACTTC. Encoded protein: CASTPGLAGGEQYF.

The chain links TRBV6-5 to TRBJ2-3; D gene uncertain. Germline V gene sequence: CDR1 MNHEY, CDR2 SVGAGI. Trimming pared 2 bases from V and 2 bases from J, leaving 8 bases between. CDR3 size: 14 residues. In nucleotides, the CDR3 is TGTGCCAGCAGTTACAACACCAACACAGATACGCAGTATTTT. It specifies CASSYNTNTDTQYF.